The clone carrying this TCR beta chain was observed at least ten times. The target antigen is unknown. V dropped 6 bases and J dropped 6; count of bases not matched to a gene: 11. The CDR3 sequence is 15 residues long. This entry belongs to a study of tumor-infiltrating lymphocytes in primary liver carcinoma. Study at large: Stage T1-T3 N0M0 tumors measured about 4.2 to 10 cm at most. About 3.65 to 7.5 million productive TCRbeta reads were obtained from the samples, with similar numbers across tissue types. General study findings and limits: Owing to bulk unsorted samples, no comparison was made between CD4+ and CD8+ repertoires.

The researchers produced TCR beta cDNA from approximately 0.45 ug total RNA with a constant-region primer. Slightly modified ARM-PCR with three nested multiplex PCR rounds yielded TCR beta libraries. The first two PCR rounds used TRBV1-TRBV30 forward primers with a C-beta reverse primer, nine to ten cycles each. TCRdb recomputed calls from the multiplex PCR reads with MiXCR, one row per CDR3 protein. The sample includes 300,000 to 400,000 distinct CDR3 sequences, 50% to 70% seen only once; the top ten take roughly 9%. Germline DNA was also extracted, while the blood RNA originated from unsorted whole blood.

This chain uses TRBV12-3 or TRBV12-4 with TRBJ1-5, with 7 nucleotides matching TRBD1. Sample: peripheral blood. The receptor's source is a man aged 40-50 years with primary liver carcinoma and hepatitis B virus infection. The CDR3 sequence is CASRQGQWISQPQHF. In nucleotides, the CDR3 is TGTGCCAGCAGACAGGGACAGTGGATAAGTCAGCCCCAGCATTTT.